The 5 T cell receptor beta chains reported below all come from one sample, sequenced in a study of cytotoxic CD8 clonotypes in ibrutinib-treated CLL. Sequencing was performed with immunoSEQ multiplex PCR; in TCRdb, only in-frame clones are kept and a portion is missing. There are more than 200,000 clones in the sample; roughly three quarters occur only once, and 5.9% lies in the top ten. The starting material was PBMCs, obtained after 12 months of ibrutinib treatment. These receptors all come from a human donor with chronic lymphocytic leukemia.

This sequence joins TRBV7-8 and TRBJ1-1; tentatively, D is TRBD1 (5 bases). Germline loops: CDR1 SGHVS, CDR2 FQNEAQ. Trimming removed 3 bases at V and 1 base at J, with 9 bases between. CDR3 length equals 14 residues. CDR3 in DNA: TGTGCCAGCAGCTTGGGACCGACGAACACTGAAGCTTTCTTT. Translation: CASSLGPTNTEAFF.

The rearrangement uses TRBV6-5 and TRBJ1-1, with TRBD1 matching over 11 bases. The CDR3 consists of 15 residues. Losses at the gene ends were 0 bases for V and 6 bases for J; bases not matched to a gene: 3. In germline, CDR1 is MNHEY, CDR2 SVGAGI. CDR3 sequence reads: CASSYSDRGLAEAFF. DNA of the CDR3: TGTGCCAGCAGTTACTCGGACAGGGGGCTCGCTGAAGCTTTCTTT.

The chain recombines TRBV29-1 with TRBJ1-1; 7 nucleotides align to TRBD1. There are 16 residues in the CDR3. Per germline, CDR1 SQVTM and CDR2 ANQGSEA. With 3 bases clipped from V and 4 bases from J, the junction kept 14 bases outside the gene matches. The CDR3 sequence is CSVDPNRQGGGTEAFF. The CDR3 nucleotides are TGCAGCGTTGACCCTAATCGACAGGGAGGGGGCACTGAAGCTTTCTTT.

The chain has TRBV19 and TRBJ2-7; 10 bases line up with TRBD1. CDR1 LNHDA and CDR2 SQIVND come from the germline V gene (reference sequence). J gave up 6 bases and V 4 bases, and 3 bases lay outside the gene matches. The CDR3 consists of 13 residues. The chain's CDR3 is CASSTDRGSEQYF. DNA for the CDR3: TGTGCCAGTAGTACGGACAGGGGGAGCGAGCAGTACTTC.

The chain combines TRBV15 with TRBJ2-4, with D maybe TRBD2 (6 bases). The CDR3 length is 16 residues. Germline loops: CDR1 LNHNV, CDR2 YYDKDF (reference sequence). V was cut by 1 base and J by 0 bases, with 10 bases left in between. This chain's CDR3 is CATSRAGGIAKNIQYF. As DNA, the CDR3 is TGTGCCACCAGCAGAGCCGGAGGGATAGCCAAAAACATTCAGTACTTC.